This T cell receptor (beta chain) was sequenced during a study of breast tumors, draining lymph nodes, adjacent tissues. TCRdb reanalysed the multiplex PCR reads using MiXCR and keeps one entry per CDR3 protein. The sample has approximately 10,000 distinct CDR3 sequences; about 48% are singletons. A remark on this clonotype: At one of its ends the junction is not consistent with the germline gene, which may arise from a read error.

The CDR3 is 14 amino acids. CDR1 is SEHNR and CDR2 is FQNEAQ in the germline V gene (reference sequence). The genes are TRBV7-9 and TRBJ1-6, with 9 bases aligning to TRBD1. The sequence came from a female donor with breast cancer. Some clones in this sample may be carry-over from other donors' samples. Sequencing was performed on breast tumor tissue. CDR3 protein: CASSQDRGDTPLHF. In DNA, the CDR3 is TGTGCCAGCAGTCAGGACAGGGGTGATACCCCCCTTCACTTT.